The rows below give T cell receptor beta chains drawn from one sample of a study of post-analysis software for immune sequencing data. TCRdb passed the PCR reads through MiXCR, listing each CDR3 protein once. The table shows more than 500,000 distinct CDR3 sequences, with under 40% occurring only once. What was sequenced was blood. These receptors were taken from a girl aged 2-17 years with multiple sclerosis. Each CDR3 is given with its conserved first and last residue. The order of the fields is J gene, clone size, V gene, CDR3 protein. Clone size is not always given. Where it is, it says once, few, many or a class for expanded clones.

TRBJ2-3 few TRBV7-2 CASSLERGERQYF
TRBJ1-2 few TRBV7-2 CASSLDYSNYGYTF
TRBJ2-7 few TRBV6-1 CASSEASDRASFPPYEQYF
TRBJ1-2 . TRBV12-3/TRBV12-4 CASRLWADGYTF
TRBJ2-5 . TRBV10-3 CAISELRGGYQETQYF
TRBJ2-1 . TRBV10-3 CAIRESTAIHEQFF
TRBJ1-1 few TRBV6-4 CASKGTVTNTEAFF
TRBJ2-7 few TRBV20-1 CSAPVTSGGAGGEQYF
TRBJ2-5 . TRBV6-5 CASSSPKRGGETQYF
TRBJ2-5 . TRBV10-1 CASSNQGVGETQYF
TRBJ1-4 . TRBV7-9 CASSLDRATNEKLFF
TRBJ1-2 few TRBV24-1 CTTSTELNYGYTF
TRBJ2-5 . TRBV5-1 CASSYSPGIQETQYF
TRBJ1-5 . TRBV6-5 CASSLTGGGNSNQPQHF
TRBJ1-4 few TRBV4-2 CASSQDIDSEKLFF
TRBJ2-4 many TRBV11-2 CASSLVGLAGGLAKNIQYF
TRBJ2-5 . TRBV5-1 CASSLGWRGSKETQYF
TRBJ2-7 few TRBV20-1 CSANPHSGGARNEQYF
TRBJ1-1 . TRBV3-1 CASSQVSPNTEAFF
TRBJ2-3 few TRBV3-1 CASSHYPASTDTQYF
TRBJ2-5 . TRBV11-2 CASSLGSPEQYF
TRBJ1-5 many TRBV20-1 CSARDPQVNQPQHF
TRBJ2-7 many TRBV10-3 CAISESTLAGTGYEQYF
TRBJ1-5 few TRBV16 CASSPQEAGNQPQHF
TRBJ1-5 once TRBV6-5 CASSYFPGANQPQHF
TRBJ1-1 once TRBV7-9 CASSPQVGNTEAFF
TRBJ1-6 once TRBV19 CASSSTGTGGSPLHF
TRBJ2-3 few TRBV20-1 CSASPSGGPEIDTQYF
TRBJ2-3 few TRBV7-9 CASSLEGGSDHTQYF
TRBJ2-3 few TRBV20-1 CSARGPTMGTDTQYF
TRBJ2-1 . TRBV10-3 CAISDRRGQGGNEQVF
TRBJ2-2 . TRBV7-9 CASSLARGAINTGELFF
TRBJ2-5 many TRBV6-1 CASSGGETQYF
TRBJ2-3 . TRBV20-1 CSARDGVGLADTQYF
TRBJ2-7 . TRBV6-1 CASSEPGAVSYEQYF
TRBJ2-7 few TRBV28 CASSLVRLRRHSYEQYF
TRBJ2-1 few TRBV5-1 CASGPRLATSYNEQFF
TRBJ2-1 few TRBV7-3 CASGNGGSYNEQFF
TRBJ1-3 few TRBV6-6 CASSYLGGSGNTIYF
TRBJ2-5 many TRBV15 CATSREGRPRETQYF
TRBJ1-2 few TRBV2 CASSAVNYGYTF
TRBJ2-1 . TRBV9 CASSVRAGGPEETQFF
TRBJ1-2 few TRBV10-3 CAISDEEFNYGYTF
TRBJ2-5 . TRBV3-1 CASSQEANQETQYF
TRBJ2-3 few TRBV28 CASRSITGGNSDTQYF
TRBJ2-3 few TRBV3-1 CASSQATSTDTQYF
TRBJ2-1 few TRBV5-1 CASRFSGGSPYEQFF
TRBJ2-3 . TRBV12-3/TRBV12-4 CASSLSPSGGTDTQYF
TRBJ2-1 many TRBV5-1 CASSFGGSSYNEQFF
TRBJ1-6 once TRBV6-1 CASSLDRADPYSPLHF
TRBJ2-6 few TRBV21-1 CASSKAVPGPAGANVLTF
TRBJ2-7 . TRBV6-5 CASSRGNGEYEQYF
TRBJ2-5 . TRBV20-1 CSARPAGTKYGQYF
TRBJ2-1 . TRBV7-9 CASSLTLGGNEQFF
TRBJ2-3 . TRBV6-6 CASSWTLLSTDTQYF